Following are 5 T cell receptor beta chains from one sample sequenced in a study of cytomegalovirus exposure and HLA in healthy donors. With 60 Vbeta and 13 Jbeta primers, the PCR was carried out. Using immunoSEQ multiplex PCR, the repertoire was profiled, and TCRdb retains in-frame clones only, with some absent. The repertoire holds some 190,000 clones, with about four fifths as singletons. The sample comprised PBMCs. Every receptor here comes from a man aged 18 to 29 in good health and CMV-seronegative.

This clone was seen more than once but under ten times. This chain links TRBV6-6 with TRBJ2-2; 9 bases are a match to TRBD2. The germline gives CDR1 MNHNY, CDR2 SVGAGI (reference sequence). V lost 5 bases, J lost 7 bases, and 8 bases stayed unmatched. This CDR3 spans 15 amino acids. CDR3 coding DNA: TGTGCCAGCAGTAGCCTTAGCGGGGGCAACGGGGAGCTGTTTTTT. Amino acids: CASSSLSGGNGELFF.

V usage is TRBV27 and J usage is TRBJ1-2; 10 nucleotides align to TRBD1. The trim removed 5 bases at V and 4 bases at J, leaving 10 bases unmatched. The CDR3 spans 16 residues. Germline CDR1 is MNHEY and CDR2 is SMNVEV (reference sequence). CDR3 bases: TGTGCCAGCAGTATGATTGGGACAGGGGTGAGCTATGGCTACACCTTC. Translated: CASSMIGTGVSYGYTF.

V gene TRBV2 combines with J gene TRBJ2-5; no firm D call. TRBJ2-7 matches the DNA end more closely, so the J call is doubtful. Germline V gene lookup returns CDR1 SNHLY and CDR2 FYNNEI. This CDR3 has 14 amino acids. CDR3 sequence reads: CASKWFVEAYEQYF. The CDR3 nucleotides read TGTGCCAGCAAATGGTTCGTCGAAGCCTACGAGCAGTACTTC.

The chain joins TRBV10-2 to TRBJ2-3, with TRBD1 matching 7 bases. Trimming cost V 8 bases and J 4 bases; bases outside gene matches: 6. Germline V CDR1 and CDR2: WSHSY, SAAADI. CDR3 length: 13 residues. This CDR3 reads CASLRGPADTQYF. The CDR3 coding sequence is TGCGCCAGCCTTAGGGGGCCAGCAGATACGCAGTATTTT.

CDR3 nucleotides: TGTGCCAGCAGCTTAGCGCAGGCCTACAATGAGCAGTTCTTC. This translates into CASSLAQAYNEQFF. V usage is TRBV7-8 and J usage is TRBJ2-1; D unresolved. CDR1 SGHVS and CDR2 FQNEAQ come from the germline V gene. The ends were cut back, 0 bases at V and 2 bases at J, with 5 bases in the middle. The CDR3 sequence is 14 residues long.